This TCR beta chain was recovered during a study of T cells after yellow fever vaccination. The overall study: The SMART-Seq v4 Ultra Low Input method served to prepare the low-cell-number fractions.

They built TCR cDNA with 5'RACE template switching, a step that put in a universal primer site and UMIs. One entry per CDR3 protein results from TCRdb running MiXCR on the 5' RACE reads. The sample shows hundreds of thousands of distinct CDR3 sequences, just over 20% of them seen only once. Findings of the study overall: Only a minor proportion of clonotypes was detected across both CD4 and CD8 compartments.

This clonotype was counted only a few times. No antigen is known for it. The sample here was PBMCs, taken roughly 20 days after the first yellow fever vaccination. This receptor was obtained from a man between 18 and 29 years old who received the YFV17D yellow fever vaccine.

CDR3 DNA: TGTGCCACCTTGACGGGACCGATCGACACCATATATTTT. Protein sequence: CATLTGPIDTIYF. This chain uses TRBV10-3 with TRBJ1-3; maybe TRBD1 (5 bases). The CDR3 runs 13 residues. Looked up from germline, CDR1 is ENHRY and CDR2 is SYGVKD. Trimming shortened V by 10 bases and J by 8 bases, and 18 bases separated the two germline ends.